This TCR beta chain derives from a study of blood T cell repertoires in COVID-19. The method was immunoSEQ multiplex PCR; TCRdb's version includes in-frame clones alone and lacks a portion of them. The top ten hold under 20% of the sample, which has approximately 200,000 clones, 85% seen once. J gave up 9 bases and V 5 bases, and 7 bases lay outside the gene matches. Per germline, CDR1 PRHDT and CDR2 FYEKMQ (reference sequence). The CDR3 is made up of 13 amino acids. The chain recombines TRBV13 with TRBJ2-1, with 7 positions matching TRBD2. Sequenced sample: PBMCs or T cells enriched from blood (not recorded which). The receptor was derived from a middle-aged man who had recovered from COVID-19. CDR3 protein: CASSPRGDGEQFF. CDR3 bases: TGTGCCAGCAGCCCTCGGGGGGATGGTGAGCAGTTCTTC.